The 23 T cell receptor beta chains in this list originate from one sample, sequenced in a study of blood T cell repertoires in COVID-19. Libraries were prepared by immunoSEQ multiplex PCR; TCRdb keeps only in-frame clonotypes and omits some of them. The table shows some 380,000 clones, with about 90% occurring only once. What was sequenced was peripheral blood. The receptors stem from a man between 18 and 29 years old with active or convalescent COVID-19.

The chain has TRBV7-3 and TRBJ2-1; TRBD1 might be the D (6 bases). This CDR3 contains 13 residues. Germline lookup yields CDR1 SGHTA and CDR2 FQGTGA. V lost 4 bases and J 7 bases, leaving 11 bases between the germline ends. In DNA, the CDR3 is TGTGCCAGCAGCTCGAACAGGGTGAATGAGCAGTTCTTC. Translated, it gives CASSSNRVNEQFF.

The rearrangement uses TRBV19 and TRBJ1-5, with D hard to call. The CDR3 runs 12 residues. Per the germline V gene, CDR1 is LNHDA and CDR2 is SQIVND (reference sequence). V lost 3 bases and J lost 7, with 7 bases in between. CDR3 nucleotide sequence: TGTGCCAGTAGTATCCGAGGGCAGCCCCAGCATTTT. Amino acids: CASSIRGQPQHF.

The chain is built from TRBV9 and TRBJ2-3; maybe TRBD2 (6 bases). In germline, CDR1 is SGDLS, CDR2 YYNGEE. Trimming took off 0 bases at V and 6 bases at J, with 11 bases between the two ends. The CDR3 contains 14 residues. The CDR3 DNA is TGTGCCAGCAGCGTAGCCGGGGGTGGCGATACGCAGTATTTT. Its translation: CASSVAGGGDTQYF.

The V call is TRBV4-2, the J call TRBJ2-6; 9 bases fit TRBD2. CDR1 LGHNA and CDR2 YNFKEQ come from the germline V gene. V lost 0 bases and J lost 0; bases outside the gene matches: 3. This CDR3 has 18 residues. In DNA, the CDR3 is TGTGCCAGCAGCCAAGATCTAGCGGGGTTCTCTGGGGCCAACGTCCTGACTTTC. Protein sequence: CASSQDLAGFSGANVLTF.

The chain uses TRBV5-1 and TRBJ1-3; D unclear. There are 18 residues in the CDR3. The germline V gene has CDR1 SGHRS and CDR2 YFSETQ. With 2 bases removed from V and 0 bases from J, the gap between germline ends came to 18 bases. Here the CDR3 reads CASSLGSAQWASGNTIYF. CDR3 DNA sequence: TGCGCCAGCAGCTTAGGTTCGGCCCAGTGGGCCTCTGGAAACACCATATATTTT.

The chain couples TRBV27 to TRBJ2-7, with 7 bases identical to TRBD2. Germline V CDR1 and CDR2: MNHEY, SMNVEV (reference sequence). The CDR3 runs 13 residues. V lost 8 bases to trimming and J lost 2 bases; unmatched junction nucleotides: 6. CDR3 sequence reads: CASRSGIAYEQYF. CDR3 in DNA: TGTGCCAGCCGAAGCGGGATAGCCTACGAGCAGTACTTC.

This chain joins TRBV29-1 and TRBJ1-4; the match to TRBD1 covers 10 bases. In germline, CDR1 is SQVTM, CDR2 ANQGSEA. With 6 bases clipped from V and 7 bases from J, the junction kept 5 bases outside the gene matches. CDR3 length equals 13 residues. The DNA of the CDR3 is TGCAGCGTAGACAGGGGGCAGGGTGAAAAACTGTTTTTT. The encoded protein is CSVDRGQGEKLFF.

This chain uses TRBV7-9 with TRBJ1-1, with D possibly being TRBD1 (5 bases). Trimming pared 0 bases from V and 4 bases from J, leaving 15 bases between. CDR3 length equals 16 residues. Germline loops: CDR1 SEHNR, CDR2 FQNEAQ (reference sequence). The CDR3 DNA reads TGTGCCAGCAGCTTAGCGCAATCAGGGAGGGCCACTGAAGCTTTCTTT. It encodes CASSLAQSGRATEAFF.

The chain is built from TRBV21-1 and TRBJ2-7; TRBD2 is taken as the D call from the table, unchecked against the DNA. TRBV21-1 is a pseudogene. CDR3 length: 15 amino acids. DNA of the CDR3: TGTGCCAGCAGGGGGGGGAGGGGGGACCCCTACGAGCAGTACTTC. Residues: CASRGGRGDPYEQYF.

The CDR3 region has the DNA TGTGCCACCAGCTTTCGGGGACTAGCGCTCACCGGGGAGCTGTTTTTT. Residues: CATSFRGLALTGELFF. The rearrangement uses TRBV15 and TRBJ2-2, with TRBD2 matching 10 bases. The junction had 7 bases not matched to a gene; V was cut back by 5 bases and J by 4 bases. CDR1 and CDR2 from the germline V gene are LNHNV and YYDKDF (reference sequence). This CDR3 is 16 amino acids long.

The chain uses TRBV15 and TRBJ2-1, with 8 bases that match TRBD2. CDR1 is LNHNV and CDR2 is YYDKDF in the germline V gene (reference sequence). The V gene end was trimmed by 2 bases and the J gene end by 2 bases; junction bases not matched to a gene: 11. There are 18 residues in the CDR3. The CDR3 sequence is CATSRPGLGLGPYNEQFF. The CDR3 DNA sequence: TGTGCCACCAGCAGACCCGGATTGGGACTAGGGCCCTACAATGAGCAGTTCTTC.

As DNA, the CDR3 is TGTGCCAGCAGCTTAACGTGGAGGGGTGATTCACCCCTCCACTTT. It encodes CASSLTWRGDSPLHF. The V gene is TRBV7-3, the J gene TRBJ1-6, with a weak D call TRBD1 (5 bases). Trimming left V 0 bases short and J 8 bases short, with 11 bases between. Germline V gives CDR1 SGHTA, CDR2 FQGTGA. This CDR3 has 15 amino acids.

This sequence joins TRBV19 and TRBJ1-1, with a tentative D call TRBD1 (6 bases). The germline V and J ends were trimmed by 5 bases and 4 bases, with 17 bases remaining between them. The CDR3 has 15 amino acids. The V gene's germline CDR1 is LNHDA and CDR2 SQIVND (reference sequence). The CDR3 reads CASSLNRVRGTEAFF. The CDR3 bases are TGTGCCAGTAGTCTAAACAGGGTAAGGGGCACTGAAGCTTTCTTT.

CDR3 in DNA: TGTGCCAGCAATCCACGAGGAGAGAGCAATCAGCCCCAGCATTTT. It encodes CASNPRGESNQPQHF. The J gene is TRBJ1-5, the V gene TRBV28; D gene unclear. The CDR3 length is 15 residues. V was pared by 7 bases and J by 1 base, with 14 bases between. CDR1 is MDHEN and CDR2 is SYDVKM in the germline V gene.

The chain has TRBV11-3 and TRBJ1-3; 7 positions agree with TRBD1. The CDR3 covers 14 residues. CDR1 and CDR2 from the germline V gene are SGHNT and YENEEA. J was trimmed by 9 bases and V by 9 bases; bases with no gene match: 14. The CDR3 DNA follows: TGTGCCAGTCGTACAGGGGCATTAACAAGCACCATATATTTT. Residues: CASRTGALTSTIYF.

The chain combines TRBV5-6 with TRBJ1-3; D gene ambiguous. Germline CDR1 SGHDT, CDR2 YYEEEE. The length of the CDR3 is 16 residues. The germline V and J ends were trimmed by 0 bases and 4 bases, with 14 bases remaining between them. Written as DNA, the CDR3 is TGTGCCAGCAGCTTGGTTCCGGAGGTAGGGGGAAACACCATATATTTT. It translates to CASSLVPEVGGNTIYF.

The chain couples TRBV5-1 to TRBJ1-3, with D perhaps TRBD1 (5 bases). The CDR3 is 15 residues long. Germline lookup yields CDR1 SGHRS and CDR2 YFSETQ. V lost 3 bases, J lost 2 bases, and 12 bases lay in between. The CDR3 spells CASSWTPGPGNTIYF. The CDR3 DNA reads TGCGCCAGCAGCTGGACCCCAGGGCCTGGAAACACCATATATTTT.

This clone is a singleton in its sample. This chain links TRBV20-1 with TRBJ1-1, with TRBD1 as a possible D gene (5 bases). Trimming left V 2 bases short and J 9 bases short, with 10 bases between. The CDR3 has 11 amino acids. Germline V gene lookup returns CDR1 DFQATT and CDR2 SNEGSKA (reference sequence). For the CDR3, the DNA is TGCAGTGCTAGACCTGACAGTCAAGCTTTCTTT. This translates into CSARPDSQAFF.

As DNA, the CDR3 is TGTGCCAGCAGTCGACAGGGAAGCACCGGGGAGCTGTTTTTT. It codes for CASSRQGSTGELFF. This chain links TRBV6-5 with TRBJ2-2, with 7 bases aligning to TRBD1. The CDR3 has 14 residues. CDR1 is MNHEY, CDR2 SVGAGI, per germline. The V gene end was trimmed by 5 bases and the J gene end by 4 bases; junction bases not matched to a gene: 4.

This chain links TRBV18 with TRBJ2-5; 9 bases match TRBD1. The V gene end was trimmed by 6 bases and the J gene end by 5 bases; junction bases not matched to a gene: 7. This CDR3 is built from 14 residues. The germline CDR1 and CDR2 sequences are KGHSH and LQKENI. The CDR3 DNA reads TGTGCCAGCTCGTGGACAGGGGTTGAGGAGACCCAGTACTTC. Translating it yields CASSWTGVEETQYF.

This clone has more than one count but fewer than ten. The V gene is TRBV28, the J gene TRBJ1-5; possibly TRBD1 for D (6 bases). Deletions cut 5 bases from V and 1 base from J, with 12 bases between. The CDR3 runs to 15 residues. Germline CDR1 MDHEN, CDR2 SYDVKM. CDR3 region: CASSHRQASNQPQHF. The CDR3 DNA is TGTGCCAGCAGTCATCGACAGGCGAGCAATCAGCCCCAGCATTTT.

As for this clone: Other DNA sequences in this sample translate to the same CDR3. The rearrangement joins TRBV7-3 to TRBJ2-1; no clear D gene. The CDR3 length is 15 residues. CDR1 is SGHTA and CDR2 is FQGTGA in the germline V gene. Trimming left V 2 bases short and J 0 bases short, with 8 bases between. CDR3 bases: TGTGCCAGCAGCTTATTACCGAGCTCCTACAATGAGCAGTTCTTC. It translates to CASSLLPSSYNEQFF.

The V and J genes are TRBV2 and TRBJ2-7, with 7 bases fitting TRBD2. This CDR3 has 14 amino acids. CDR1 SNHLY and CDR2 FYNNEI come from the germline V gene. The V and J ends lost 10 bases and 2 bases, in that order; junction bases with no gene match: 11. CDR3 residues: CATHLSGHTYEQYF. CDR3 coding DNA: TGTGCCACCCATCTTAGCGGGCACACCTACGAGCAGTACTTC. Combining the CDR3 with reference TRBV2 and TRBJ2-7 gives the whole variable domain EPEVTQTPSHQVTQMGQEVILRCVPISNHLYFYWYRQILGQKVEFLVSFYNNEISEKSEIFDDQFSVERPDGSNFTLKIRSTKLEDSAMYFCATHLSGHTYEQYFGPGTRLTVT.